A single sample is the source of the 18 T cell receptor beta chains below, sequenced in a study of T-cell memory formation after mild COVID-19. TCRdb called the 5' RACE reads again in MiXCR, with one record for every CDR3 protein. The table includes roughly 340,000 distinct CDR3 sequences, 20% to 25% detected once. Sequenced material: PBMCs or a T cell subset sorted from them (not recorded which). Every receptor here comes from a man in his late teens or twenties who had mild COVID-19 (a few samples of this study predate the infection). Cell type and time point are not known.

The chain's CDR3 is CASRWDLSGTQYF. The CDR3 DNA follows: TGTGCCAGCAGATGGGATCTATCGGGGACCCAGTACTTC. The chain is built from TRBV6-6 and TRBJ2-5, with D uncertain. The CDR3 sequence is 13 residues long. The V end was cut by 6 bases, the J end by 7 bases, with 15 bases between. Germline CDR1 MNHNY, CDR2 SVGAGI (reference sequence).

This clonotype was counted at least ten times. The chain has TRBV12-3 or TRBV12-4 and TRBJ1-1; TRBD1 might be the D (5 bases). V was clipped by 4 bases and J by 1 base, with 16 bases between them. This CDR3 comprises 16 residues. The CDR3 coding sequence is TGTGCCAGCAGTTACCGGGACGGGTTGAAGAACACTGAAGCTTTCTTT. This translates into CASSYRDGLKNTEAFF.

This clonotype was observed a few times. The chain employs TRBV24-1 and TRBJ2-1; TRBD2 aligns across 8 bases. V was clipped by 3 bases and J by 8 bases; unmatched bases: 5. The CDR3 has 14 residues. Per germline, CDR1 KGHDR and CDR2 SFDVKD. In DNA form, the CDR3 reads TGTGCCACCAGTGATCCCGGACTAGCCCATGAGCAGTTCTTC. Its translation is CATSDPGLAHEQFF.

The chain is built from TRBV20-1 and TRBJ2-7, with TRBD1 identical over 9 bases. With V trimmed by 1 base and J by 4 bases, 8 bases remained unmatched. This CDR3 has 15 amino acids. CDR1 is DFQATT and CDR2 is SNEGSKA in the germline V gene (reference sequence). The CDR3 coding sequence is TGCAGTGCTAGAGTGGCACAGGGGGCAGGATACGAGCAGTACTTC. Residues: CSARVAQGAGYEQYF.

The chain uses TRBV3-1 and TRBJ1-1; D is possibly TRBD1 (5 bases). CDR3 length: 14 residues. Trimming took off 4 bases at V and 5 bases at J, with 14 bases between the two ends. The germline V gene encodes CDR1 LGHDT and CDR2 YNNKEL (reference sequence). This CDR3 is CASSLTGGTTEAFF. CDR3 nucleotide sequence: TGTGCCAGCAGCCTCACTGGGGGGACGACTGAAGCTTTCTTT.

The rearrangement uses TRBV9 and TRBJ2-5; D tentatively fits TRBD1 or TRBD2 (6 bases each). From germline, CDR1 is SGDLS and CDR2 YYNGEE. The CDR3 totals 13 residues. Trimming removed 4 bases from V and 5 bases from J, with 12 bases in between. CDR3 sequence: CASSSEGGETQYF. The CDR3 region has the DNA TGTGCCAGCAGCTCAGAAGGGGGGGAGACCCAGTACTTC.

This clonotype was recorded a few times. V and J are TRBV7-9 and TRBJ1-1; D gene ambiguous. Germline V gene lookup returns CDR1 SEHNR and CDR2 FQNEAQ (reference sequence). Trimming removed 3 bases at V and 1 base at J, with 6 bases between. The CDR3 consists of 13 residues. CDR3 nucleotide sequence: TGTGCCAGCAGCTTTGGGTCGAACACTGAAGCTTTCTTT. Protein sequence: CASSFGSNTEAFF.

This clonotype was counted ten times or more. CDR3 nucleotide sequence: TGTGCCAGCAGCGTAGCTGGAGGGGAGGGTCAGCCCCAGCATTTT. This sequence encodes CASSVAGGEGQPQHF. The chain links TRBV9 to TRBJ1-5; D might be TRBD1 (5 bases). Trimming removed 0 bases at V and 6 bases at J, with 13 bases between. The germline V gene encodes CDR1 SGDLS and CDR2 YYNGEE. This CDR3 region has 15 residues.

This clonotype came up a few times. This rearrangement joins TRBV7-2 to TRBJ1-2, with TRBD1 matching over 8 bases. Germline V gene lookup returns CDR1 SGHTA and CDR2 FQGNSA. V lost 8 bases to trimming and J lost 7 bases; unmatched junction nucleotides: 12. The CDR3 length is 14 residues. CDR3 sequence: CASVAGGFSPGYTF. CDR3 coding DNA: TGTGCCAGCGTCGCAGGGGGCTTCTCCCCTGGCTACACCTTC.

There are a few counts of this clonotype. The chain has TRBV15 and TRBJ2-7; the match to TRBD1 covers 7 bases. J lost 4 bases, V lost 5 bases, and 8 bases had no gene match. From germline, CDR1 is LNHNV and CDR2 YYDKDF (reference sequence). This CDR3 spans 14 amino acids. This CDR3 reads CATSHQGVIYEQYF. For the CDR3, the DNA is TGTGCCACCAGCCACCAGGGGGTTATTTACGAGCAGTACTTC.

In its sample, this clonotype was seen many times. This sequence joins TRBV4-1 and TRBJ2-5; perhaps TRBD2 as D (7 bases). Germline assignment: CDR1 MGHRA and CDR2 YSYEKL. With 3 bases removed from V and 1 base from J, the gap between germline ends came to 24 bases. This CDR3 comprises 19 residues. This chain's CDR3 is CASSHPGLRGGAFQETQYF. CDR3 bases: TGCGCCAGCAGCCACCCCGGGCTTAGGGGGGGGGCGTTCCAAGAGACCCAGTACTTC.

A few counts support this clonotype. The chain has TRBV6-6 and TRBJ1-1, with D possibly matching TRBD1 (5 bases). This CDR3 has 13 residues. Per the germline V gene, CDR1 is MNHNY and CDR2 is SVGAGI (reference sequence). V was pared by 6 bases and J by 4 bases, with 12 bases between. CDR3 DNA: TGTGCCAGCAGCCAGGGTCTCTCCACTGAAGCTTTCTTT. Protein sequence: CASSQGLSTEAFF.

This sequence joins TRBV6-5 and TRBJ1-1; D is unclear. There are 14 residues in the CDR3. Germline assignment: CDR1 MNHEY and CDR2 SVGAGI. V was pared by 5 bases and J by 1 base, with 11 bases between. The CDR3 loop is CASSGMTGNTEAFF. The CDR3 DNA is TGTGCCAGCAGTGGAATGACGGGGAACACTGAAGCTTTCTTT.

The gene calls are TRBV20-1 and TRBJ1-5; TRBD1 might be the D (6 bases). V lost 3 bases and J 0 bases, leaving 12 bases between the germline ends. The germline CDR1 and CDR2 sequences are DFQATT and SNEGSKA (reference sequence). CDR3 length: 15 amino acids. The CDR3 DNA is TGCAGTGCTAGGAGGACAGCTTATAGCAATCAGCCCCAGCATTTT. Encoded protein: CSARRTAYSNQPQHF.

The count of this clonotype is one. The chain carries TRBV7-9 and TRBJ2-6; D remains ambiguous. Trimming took off 0 bases at V and 2 bases at J, with 11 bases between the two ends. CDR3 length: 17 residues. Germline CDR1 reads SEHNR; CDR2 reads FQNEAQ (reference sequence). Written as DNA, the CDR3 is TGTGCCAGCAGCTTAGCAGGGTTCTCAGCTGGGGCCAACGTCCTGACTTTC. This encodes CASSLAGFSAGANVLTF.

This clonotype has just a few counts. The rearrangement joins TRBV10-2 to TRBJ2-2; D is unclear. Trimming cost V 3 bases and J 8 bases, with 10 bases left between them. The CDR3 is made up of 13 amino acids. CDR1 and CDR2 from the germline V gene are WSHSY and SAAADI. CDR3 bases: TGCGCCAGCAGTGAATATCGGGTGGGGGAGCTGTTTTTT. This translates into CASSEYRVGELFF.

The chain joins TRBV4-1 to TRBJ1-1; D is ambiguous. The ends were cut back, 1 base at V and 5 bases at J, with 14 bases in the middle. Germline-derived CDR1 and CDR2 are MGHRA and YSYEKL. This CDR3 spans 15 amino acids. Here the CDR3 reads CASSQGARGRTEAFF. The DNA of the CDR3 is TGCGCCAGCAGCCAAGGGGCCCGGGGTCGGACTGAAGCTTTCTTT.

There are many counts of this clonotype. The chain links TRBV7-8 to TRBJ1-2; D may be TRBD1 (5 bases). The CDR3 sequence is 14 residues long. Trimming shortened V by 0 bases and J by 3 bases, and 8 bases separated the two germline ends. The V gene's germline CDR1 is SGHVS and CDR2 FQNEAQ. CDR3 sequence reads: CASSLAGTDYGYTF. Written as DNA, the CDR3 is TGTGCCAGCAGCTTAGCCGGGACGGACTATGGCTACACCTTC.